Below are 10 T cell receptor beta chains sequenced from a single sample in a study of identical twins. Each CDR3 protein gets one entry after TCRdb re-called the 5' RACE reads with MiXCR. This sample yields approximately 300,000 distinct CDR3 sequences, of which roughly 8.6% are seen a single time; 7% to 8.5% belongs to the top ten. The data were also submitted as part of a second study, on yellow fever vaccine responses in identical twins.

The sample consisted of CD8+ T cells sorted from blood. These receptors all stem from a woman in her late teens or twenties in good health.

This clonotype was detected a few times. The chain has TRBV30 and TRBJ2-4; tentatively, D is TRBD2 (6 bases). The CDR3 totals 15 residues. CDR1 is GTSNPN, CDR2 SVGIG, per germline (reference sequence). The V gene lost 8 bases and the J gene lost 0 bases, with 17 bases spanning the gap. The CDR3 DNA follows: TGTGCCAGTAGTGGGACTGAGAAAGCCAAAAACATTCAGTACTTC. Translated, it gives CASSGTEKAKNIQYF. The full variable domain, its missing parts supplied by reference TRBV30 and TRBJ2-4, is SQTIHQWPATLVQPVGSPLSLECTVEGTSNPNLYWYRQAAGRGLQLLFYSVGIGQISSEVPQNLSASRPQDRQFILSSKKLLLSDSGFYLCASSGTEKAKNIQYFGAGTRLSVL.

The rearrangement uses TRBV24-1 and TRBJ2-1; 8 bases map to TRBD1. Losses at the gene ends were 5 bases for V and 5 bases for J; bases not matched to a gene: 7. Germline CDR1 is KGHDR and CDR2 is SFDVKD. CDR3 length equals 15 residues. In nucleotides, the CDR3 is TGTGCCACCAGTGGCGGTGGGACAGGCGACAATGAGCAGTTCTTC. This encodes CATSGGGTGDNEQFF.

In its sample, this clonotype was seen many times. The rearrangement links TRBV20-1 to TRBJ2-1; D uncertain. The V end was cut by 0 bases, the J end by 2 bases, with 11 bases between. Germline lookup yields CDR1 DFQATT and CDR2 SNEGSKA (reference sequence). CDR3 size: 15 residues. CDR3 sequence reads: CSAREFSQAYNEQFF. DNA of the CDR3: TGCAGTGCTAGAGAGTTTAGCCAAGCCTACAATGAGCAGTTCTTC.

A remark on this clonotype: A single base separates this from a much larger clone, so it may be a read error. The chain combines TRBV7-9 with TRBJ2-7, with a tentative D call TRBD1 (6 bases). This CDR3 spans 12 amino acids. CDR1 is SEHNR and CDR2 is FQNEAQ in the germline V gene (reference sequence). V gave up 6 bases and J gave up 7 bases, with 13 bases separating them. CDR3 nucleotide sequence: TGTGCCAGCAGAGCACATGGACAGGAGCAGTACTTC. As protein: CASRAHGQEQYF.

The V gene is TRBV29-1, the J gene TRBJ2-3; 9 bases fit TRBD2. Germline loops: CDR1 SQVTM, CDR2 ANQGSEA. J lost 0 bases, V lost 4 bases, and 8 bases had no gene match. The CDR3 is 16 amino acids. The DNA for the CDR3 is TGCAGCGTTGCGGGATCTAGCGGGGTTAGCACAGATACGCAGTATTTT. Translating it yields CSVAGSSGVSTDTQYF.

This clonotype was seen a handful of times. The chain uses TRBV20-1 and TRBJ2-7; D might be TRBD2 (6 bases). The CDR3 is 18 amino acids. V dropped 0 bases and J dropped 0 bases, with 21 bases sitting between them. Looked up from germline, CDR1 is DFQATT and CDR2 is SNEGSKA (reference sequence). The DNA for the CDR3 is TGCAGTGCTAGAGACCCCTTGGGTGGTGGCGGGACCTCCTACGAGCAGTACTTC. Its protein is CSARDPLGGGGTSYEQYF.

This clonotype was seen only a few times. The rearrangement joins TRBV27 to TRBJ1-3; no clear D. The V and J ends lost 3 bases and 3 bases respectively, with 6 bases between them. The V gene's germline CDR1 is MNHEY and CDR2 SMNVEV (reference sequence). This CDR3 has 13 residues. The CDR3 DNA follows: TGTGCCAGCAGTTTCGACTATGGAAACACCATATATTTT. Its translation is CASSFDYGNTIYF.

The genes are TRBV4-3 and TRBJ2-7, with 8 bases that match TRBD1. The CDR3 consists of 14 residues. Germline-derived CDR1 and CDR2 are LGHNA and YSLEER. V shed 2 bases and J 2 bases; nucleotides not matched to a gene: 2. CDR3 sequence (DNA): TGCGCCAGCAGCCAACTGGGACAGGCCTACGAGCAGTACTTC. Translation: CASSQLGQAYEQYF.

The chain links TRBV6-6 to TRBJ1-4; D not certain. The CDR3 runs 11 residues. V was pared by 5 bases and J by 8 bases, with 6 bases between. Germline CDR1 is MNHNY and CDR2 is SVGAGI (reference sequence). The CDR3 sequence is CASSQQEKLFF. CDR3 DNA sequence: TGTGCCAGCAGTCAACAGGAAAAACTGTTTTTT.

Notes on this clonotype: With a much larger clone just one base away, this may be a read error. The chain employs TRBV27 and TRBJ2-3; 10 nucleotides line up with TRBD2. Germline V gene lookup returns CDR1 MNHEY and CDR2 SMNVEV (reference sequence). CDR3 length equals 18 residues. The trim removed 2 bases at V and 1 base at J, leaving 9 bases unmatched. The CDR3 region has the DNA TGTGCCAGCAGTTTACTTTCTAGCGGGGGTCTGGGCACAGATACGCAGTATTTT. It is translated as CASSLLSSGGLGTDTQYF.